This T cell receptor (beta chain) was sequenced for a study of T cell repertoires in cytomegalovirus infection. Study background: Well-studied HLA-B-restricted epitopes and recently identified HLA-C-restricted epitopes of CMV were both used in the study.

TCRdb processed the reads anew with MiXCR; each CDR3 protein has one entry. The data contain 550,000 to 700,000 distinct CDR3 sequences, approximately 40% of them seen just once; the ten biggest clones take up about half. Regarding this clonotype: Its antigen remains unknown. Its ends do not fully match the called genes, so a read error is possible.

CDR1 is SGHRS and CDR2 is YFSETQ in the germline V gene. The CDR3 runs to 11 residues. Study conclusions and caveats: The study found HLA-C-restricted CMV-specific TCR beta clonotypes dominating the ex vivo response. Carriage of CMV together with the relevant HLA was identifiable through cumulative public TCR beta family frequency.

The TCR originated in a human donor in good health (CMV status not recorded). Some clones in this sample may be carry-over from other donors' samples. The sequences come from cultured PBMCs, collected from culture after CMV antigen stimulation. V and J are TRBV5-1 and TRBJ1-3; D is unresolved. CDR3 amino acids: CARTCQQDFLF. In DNA, the CDR3 is TGCGCCAGGACATGTCAGCAAGATTTCCTTTTT.